The 31 T cell receptor beta chains below were found in one sample sequenced in a study of blood T cell repertoires in COVID-19 (dated by TCRdb to about 2020). Library preparation was by the immunoSEQ multiplex PCR assay. In its TCRdb copy, this immuneACCESS table keeps in-frame sequences only and misses some clones. Where compared with another copy, unresolved V genes explain less than half of these, and the others have no known cause. This sample lists around 250,000 clones; about 87% were detected once. In total, the top ten clones hold about 3.4% of the sample. The material sequenced was PBMCs or T cells enriched from blood (not recorded which). The source of these receptors is a middle-aged woman who had been exposed to COVID-19.

This rearrangement joins TRBV19 to TRBJ1-6, with no clear D. The V gene lost 6 bases and the J gene lost 6 bases, with 12 bases spanning the gap. The CDR3 has 14 residues. Germline V gene lookup returns CDR1 LNHDA and CDR2 SQIVND (reference sequence). This chain's CDR3 is CASSIPNSNSPLHF. CDR3 nucleotides: TGTGCCAGTAGCATTCCGAACAGTAATTCACCCCTCCACTTT.

The CDR3 spells CASSLAGPPGTQYF. CDR3 sequence (DNA): TGTGCCAGCAGCTTAGCGGGACCCCCCGGGACCCAGTACTTC. The rearrangement uses TRBV6-2 or TRBV6-3 and TRBJ2-5; TRBD2 matches at 8 bases. V trimming: 6 bases; J trimming: 7 bases; junction bases outside the gene matches: 10. Germline CDR1 MNHEY, CDR2 SVGEGT. The CDR3 has 14 amino acids.

The chain uses TRBV11-2 and TRBJ2-2, with TRBD2 identical over 8 bases. The CDR3 covers 13 residues. With V trimmed by 4 bases and J by 7 bases, 2 bases remained unmatched. Looked up from germline, CDR1 is SGHAT and CDR2 is FQNNGV. CDR3 sequence reads: CASSSGLGGELFF. The CDR3 nucleotides read TGTGCCAGCAGCTCGGGACTAGGCGGGGAGCTGTTTTTT.

The chain couples TRBV6-6 to TRBJ1-5; D possibly corresponds to TRBD1 (5 bases). The CDR3 loop spans 14 amino acids. The V end lost 2 bases, the J end lost 6 bases, and 11 bases lay between the germline ends. The germline gives CDR1 MNHNY, CDR2 SVGAGI (reference sequence). The CDR3 spells CASSYGAGIQPQHF. The CDR3 DNA is TGTGCCAGCAGTTACGGGGCAGGGATTCAGCCCCAGCATTTT.

V gene TRBV29-1 combines with J gene TRBJ1-4; 11 nucleotides align to TRBD1. The V gene's germline CDR1 is SQVTM and CDR2 ANQGSEA. There are 19 residues in the CDR3. V gave up 6 bases and J gave up 2 bases; unmatched junction bases: 17. The CDR3: CSVALRDRGGMSTNEKLFF. Here the CDR3 DNA reads TGCAGCGTAGCTCTCCGGGACAGGGGGGGAATGAGTACTAATGAAAAACTGTTTTTT. The full variable domain, its missing parts supplied by reference TRBV29-1 and TRBJ1-4, is SAVISQKPSRDICQRGTSLTIQCQVDSQVTMMFWYRQQPGQSLTLIATANQGSEATYESGFVIDKFPISRPNLTFSTLTVSNMSPEDSSIYLCSVALRDRGGMSTNEKLFFGSGTQLSVL.

This clone showed up many times. The chain joins TRBV27 to TRBJ2-7; 13 bases are shared with TRBD2. Looked up from germline, CDR1 is MNHEY and CDR2 is SMNVEV (reference sequence). The CDR3 has 13 residues. V gave up 2 bases and J gave up 12 bases; unmatched junction bases: 4. The CDR3 protein is CASSLTSGRDLYV. For the CDR3, the DNA is TGTGCCAGCAGTTTAACTAGCGGGAGGGATCTGTACGTC.

The CDR3, as DNA: TGTGCCAGCAGTGAGGACAGGTTAAGCTCTGGGGCCAACGTCCTGACTTTC. It translates to CASSEDRLSSGANVLTF. The V and J genes are TRBV6-2 or TRBV6-3 and TRBJ2-6; 7 nucleotides agree with TRBD1. Germline V lookup: CDR1 MNHEY, CDR2 SVGEGT. V was clipped by 5 bases and J by 0 bases; unmatched bases: 7. The CDR3 has 17 residues.

V and J are TRBV5-8 and TRBJ1-1; D unclear. V lost 0 bases and J 1 base, leaving 13 bases between the germline ends. Germline lookup yields CDR1 SGHTS and CDR2 YDEGEE. This CDR3 comprises 16 residues. Here the CDR3 DNA reads TGTGCCAGCAGCTTGGGGGCATCCCGACCGAACACTGAAGCTTTCTTT. Its translation: CASSLGASRPNTEAFF. The whole variable domain, filled in from reference TRBV5-8 and TRBJ1-1, reads EAGVTQSPTHLIKTRGQQATLRCSPISGHTSVYWYQQALGLGLQFLLWYDEGEERNRGNFPPRFSGRQFPNYSSELNVNALELEDSALYLCASSLGASRPNTEAFFGQGTRLTVV.

The rearrangement joins TRBV6-1 to TRBJ2-5; 7 bases line up with TRBD1. With 2 bases clipped from V and 1 base from J, the junction kept 4 bases outside the gene matches. Germline V gene sequence: CDR1 MNHNS, CDR2 SASEGT. The CDR3 contains 15 residues. CDR3 nucleotides: TGTGCCAGCAGTGAAAGGAGACAGGGCCAAGAGACCCAGTACTTC. Protein: CASSERRQGQETQYF.

The CDR3 reads CASSPPRGGTNEQFF. In nucleotides, the CDR3 is TGTGCCAGCAGCCCCCCAAGGGGTGGTACCAATGAGCAGTTCTTC. V and J are TRBV7-3 and TRBJ2-1, with D possibly matching TRBD1 (5 bases). V lost 5 bases and J 6 bases, leaving 17 bases between the germline ends. CDR3 size: 15 residues. Germline V gives CDR1 SGHTA, CDR2 FQGTGA.

The rearrangement links TRBV4-3 to TRBJ1-3; D uncertain. The CDR3 runs to 16 residues. CDR1 LGHNA and CDR2 YSLEER come from the germline V gene. Trimming cost V 4 bases and J 2 bases, with 15 bases left between them. The CDR3 loop reads CASSLQTEGTGNTIYF. The CDR3 DNA sequence: TGCGCCAGCAGCCTCCAGACTGAGGGTACTGGAAACACCATATATTTT.

V and J are TRBV5-1 and TRBJ2-1, with a weak D call TRBD2 (6 bases). This CDR3 spans 14 amino acids. V gave up 0 bases and J gave up 6 bases, with 10 bases separating them. Looked up from germline, CDR1 is SGHRS and CDR2 is YFSETQ. In nucleotides, the CDR3 is TGCGCCAGCAGCTTGGGGGGACTTTTCAATGAGCAGTTCTTC. Translating it yields CASSLGGLFNEQFF.

V is TRBV6-4 and J is TRBJ2-3; TRBD2 matches 8 bases. This CDR3 spans 16 amino acids. V trimming: 0 bases; J trimming: 7 bases; junction bases outside the gene matches: 9. CDR1 is MRHNA, CDR2 SNTAGT, per germline. The CDR3 bases are TGTGCCAGCAGTGACTCGATGACTAGCGTCTTCCATACGCAGTATTTT. This sequence encodes CASSDSMTSVFHTQYF.

V gene TRBV20-1 combines with J gene TRBJ1-5; D is uncertain. V was shortened by 3 bases and J by 4 bases, with 13 bases between the two germline ends. Looked up from germline, CDR1 is DFQATT and CDR2 is SNEGSKA (reference sequence). The CDR3 runs 14 residues. DNA of the CDR3: TGCAGTGCTAGTACGAACATTCCAAATCAGCCCCAGCATTTT. Translated: CSASTNIPNQPQHF.

The genes are TRBV27 and TRBJ2-7; possible D gene TRBD2, 6 bases. This CDR3 region has 16 residues. Trimming stripped 5 bases from V and 2 bases from J, with 19 bases between. CDR1 and CDR2 (germline): MNHEY, SMNVEV (reference sequence). The CDR3 nucleotides are TGTGCCAGCAGTCCCTCGGCGGGCGGGGTCACCTACGAGCAGTACTTC. Its translation is CASSPSAGGVTYEQYF.

CDR3: CASSPVLSGWRYGYTF. The CDR3 DNA follows: TGTGCCAGCTCACCAGTTTTGTCAGGCTGGAGGTATGGCTACACCTTC. The chain links TRBV18 to TRBJ1-2; D is uncertain. V was pared by 2 bases and J by 5 bases, with 18 bases between. The CDR3 covers 16 residues. CDR1 is KGHSH and CDR2 is LQKENI in the germline V gene.

This chain uses TRBV13 with TRBJ1-1, with D possibly matching TRBD1 (6 bases). The CDR3 covers 19 residues. Germline V gives CDR1 PRHDT, CDR2 FYEKMQ (reference sequence). The V gene lost 5 bases and the J gene lost 0 bases, with 25 bases spanning the gap. The CDR3 sequence: CASSSPQGRSWGLNTEAFF. CDR3 in DNA: TGTGCCAGCAGCAGTCCACAGGGCCGCTCTTGGGGACTGAACACTGAAGCTTTCTTT.

The chain has TRBV2 and TRBJ2-1, with TRBD2 matching over 11 bases. The CDR3 spans 14 residues. CDR1 is SNHLY, CDR2 FYNNEI, per germline. The V and J ends lost 4 bases and 9 bases, in that order; junction bases with no gene match: 5. The CDR3 reads CASSGLAGNLEQFF. CDR3 DNA: TGTGCCAGCAGTGGACTAGCGGGAAATCTTGAGCAGTTCTTC.

This chain uses TRBV5-1 with TRBJ1-2; TRBD1 matches 8 bases. The CDR3 loop spans 15 amino acids. Looked up from germline, CDR1 is SGHRS and CDR2 is YFSETQ. J was trimmed by 3 bases and V by 5 bases; bases with no gene match: 9. In DNA form, the CDR3 reads TGCGCCAGCAGACTAGACAGGGGTTCGGACTATGGCTACACCTTC. Translation gives CASRLDRGSDYGYTF.

The chain uses TRBV27 and TRBJ2-7; tentatively, D is TRBD1 (5 bases). This CDR3 has 13 amino acids. V was pared by 5 bases and J by 1 base, with 9 bases between. The germline V gene has CDR1 MNHEY and CDR2 SMNVEV (reference sequence). The CDR3 reads CASSHQGSYEQYF. CDR3 in DNA: TGTGCCAGCAGTCACCAGGGATCCTACGAGCAGTACTTC.

The V gene is TRBV4-3, the J gene TRBJ1-4, with D perhaps matching TRBD1 (5 bases). CDR1 LGHNA and CDR2 YSLEER come from the germline V gene. The CDR3 covers 15 residues. Trimming removed 1 base at V and 8 bases at J, with 14 bases between. CDR3 residues: CASSQGGVTPEKLFF. The CDR3 region has the DNA TGCGCCAGCAGCCAAGGGGGGGTAACCCCAGAAAAACTGTTTTTT.

Remarks on this clone: Its ends do not fully match the called genes, so a read error is possible. The rearrangement joins TRBV7-2 to TRBJ1-2, with 7 bases identical to TRBD1. Germline V CDR1 and CDR2: SGHTA, FQGNSA. This CDR3 comprises 15 residues. The DNA for the CDR3 is TGTGCCAGCACCTTAGTCGGAGGGGGCGCGGATGGCTACACCTTC. This translates into CASTLVGGGADGYTF.

The chain is built from TRBV6-5 and TRBJ2-1; 8 bases match TRBD2. Unmatched junction bases numbered 12, after V lost 4 bases and J lost 7 bases. The CDR3 covers 16 residues. Germline V gene lookup returns CDR1 MNHEY and CDR2 SVGAGI. DNA of the CDR3: TGTGCCAGCAGTTCAACTCAGGGACTAGTGTTGAATGAGCAGTTCTTC. As protein: CASSSTQGLVLNEQFF.

This chain connects TRBV19 to TRBJ2-7; 9 positions agree with TRBD1. The CDR3 runs 14 residues. Germline V lookup: CDR1 LNHDA, CDR2 SQIVND (reference sequence). V trimming: 5 bases; J trimming: 6 bases; junction bases outside the gene matches: 8. CDR3 sequence reads: CASSLKDRGGEQYF. The CDR3 coding sequence is TGTGCCAGTAGTTTAAAGGACAGGGGAGGCGAGCAGTACTTC.

The chain employs TRBV19 and TRBJ2-7; 7 nucleotides agree with TRBD1. The CDR3 sequence is 16 residues long. Germline values: CDR1 LNHDA, CDR2 SQIVND (reference sequence). V shed 1 base, J shed 3 bases, and the junction held 9 bases outside the gene matches. The CDR3 DNA follows: TGTGCCAGTAGTATAGGAGGGACAGAAACTGGCTACGAGCAGTACGTC. Amino acids: CASSIGGTETGYEQYV.

The CDR3 nucleotides read TGTGCCAGCATGGAGACAGGGGGCCGGGAAAAACTGTTTTTT. Amino acid sequence: CASMETGGREKLFF. This chain uses TRBV2 with TRBJ1-4; 10 bases are shared with TRBD1. J gave up 8 bases and V 7 bases, and 7 bases lay outside the gene matches. The germline CDR1 and CDR2 sequences are SNHLY and FYNNEI. This CDR3 is 14 amino acids long.

The chain employs TRBV7-2 and TRBJ2-1; 13 nucleotides match TRBD2. CDR1 and CDR2 (germline): SGHTA, FQGNSA. There are 17 residues in the CDR3. Unmatched junction bases numbered 10, after V lost 5 bases and J lost 6 bases. Written as DNA, the CDR3 is TGTGCCAGCAGCCACGAAACTAGCGGGAGGGGAACCAATGAGCAGTTCTTC. It yields the protein CASSHETSGRGTNEQFF.

The chain employs TRBV25-1 and TRBJ2-1; D may be TRBD2 (5 bases). V gave up 5 bases and J gave up 6 bases, with 14 bases separating them. Looked up from germline, CDR1 is MGHDK and CDR2 is SYGVNS. The CDR3 has 14 amino acids. CDR3 in DNA: TGTGCCAGCAGTCAGGACTCGGATTCCAATGAGCAGTTCTTC. Translating it yields CASSQDSDSNEQFF.

This chain uses TRBV7-9 with TRBJ2-7; D remains ambiguous. CDR1 SEHNR and CDR2 FQNEAQ come from the germline V gene (reference sequence). Trimming stripped 5 bases from V and 7 bases from J, with 12 bases between. The length of the CDR3 is 12 residues. CDR3 sequence: CASSELPSEQYF. Here the CDR3 DNA reads TGTGCCAGCAGCGAACTGCCGAGTGAGCAGTACTTC.

This sequence joins TRBV24-1 and TRBJ1-5; D perhaps matches TRBD1 (6 bases). This CDR3 has 17 amino acids. Per the germline V gene, CDR1 is KGHDR and CDR2 is SFDVKD. V lost 5 bases and J lost 2, with 18 bases in between. In DNA form, the CDR3 reads TGTGCCACCAGTGTCGACCAGCCGGGGGGCCGCAATCAGCCCCAGCATTTT. Amino acids: CATSVDQPGGRNQPQHF.

V and J are TRBV7-9 and TRBJ2-7, with D possibly being TRBD1 (5 bases). Between the trimmed V and J ends, which lost 5 bases and 5 bases, there was a span of 13 bases. CDR3 length: 13 residues. Germline CDR1 SEHNR, CDR2 FQNEAQ (reference sequence). CDR3 sequence: CASSTSRAHEQYF. Here the CDR3 DNA reads TGTGCCAGCAGCACAAGCAGGGCCCACGAGCAGTACTTC. The full variable domain, with the rest looked up from reference TRBV7-9 and TRBJ2-7, is DTGVSQNPRHKITKRGQNVTFRCDPISEHNRLYWYRQTLGQGPEFLTYFQNEAQLEKSRLLSDRFSAERPKGSFSTLEIQRTEQGDSAMYLCASSTSRAHEQYFGPGTRLTVT.